A single sample gave rise to the 32 T cell receptor beta chains below, sequenced in a study of response to subunit inactivated influenza vaccine. TCRdb re-called the RT-PCR reads with MiXCR, one entry per CDR3 protein. The repertoire includes roughly 550,000 distinct CDR3 sequences, around 21% of them detected once, and approximately 3% sits in the top ten. In addition, the sample was reused for a study of T cells expressing NK-cell markers. This second study notes: Researchers built TCR beta cDNA using 5'RACE template switching with UMIs.

The sample here was CD4+ T cells sorted from PBMCs, taken less than 13 days after vaccination. Receptor source: a man aged 50 or older who received an inactivated influenza vaccine.

This clonotype was seen a few times. The V call is TRBV7-2, the J call TRBJ2-7, with 14 bases fitting TRBD2. Trimming at V came to 3 bases and at J to 2 bases, leaving 0 bases not matched to a gene. Germline assignment: CDR1 SGHTA and CDR2 FQGNSA. The CDR3 sequence is 15 residues long. CDR3 coding DNA: TGTGCCAGCAGCTTGGGACTAGCGGGAGCCTACGAGCAGTACTTC. Amino acids: CASSLGLAGAYEQYF.

There are a few counts of this clonotype. The CDR3 protein is CASSLGTGFYYEQYF. The CDR3 region has the DNA TGTGCCAGCAGCCTAGGGACAGGGTTTTACTACGAGCAGTACTTC. This chain uses TRBV7-2 with TRBJ2-7; TRBD1 matches at 9 bases. This CDR3 has 15 amino acids. J was trimmed by 3 bases and V by 5 bases; bases with no gene match: 8. Germline V gene sequence: CDR1 SGHTA, CDR2 FQGNSA. The full variable domain, completed using reference TRBV7-2 and TRBJ2-7, is GAGVSQSPSNKVTEKGKDVELRCDPISGHTALYWYRQSLGQGLEFLIYFQGNSAPDKSGLPSDRFSAERTGGSVSTLTIQRTQQEDSAVYLCASSLGTGFYYEQYFGPGTRLTVT.

This clonotype was counted only a few times. V and J are TRBV5-1 and TRBJ2-5; tentatively, D is TRBD1 or TRBD2 (5 bases each). CDR1 is SGHRS and CDR2 is YFSETQ in the germline V gene. Trimming took 4 bases from V and 5 from J, leaving 12 bases between them. The CDR3 totals 13 residues. The CDR3 reads CASSRDGEETQYF. In nucleotides, the CDR3 is TGCGCCAGCAGCCGGGACGGCGAGGAGACCCAGTACTTC.

This clonotype was seen a few times. The gene calls are TRBV11-2 and TRBJ2-2; 8 bases match TRBD1. CDR3 length equals 17 residues. The germline CDR1 and CDR2 sequences are SGHAT and FQNNGV. The ends lost 4 bases at V and 5 bases at J; junction bases unmatched: 12. CDR3: CASSSRQGLTGTGELFF. CDR3 bases: TGTGCCAGCAGCTCACGACAGGGGCTAACGGGGACCGGGGAGCTGTTTTTT.

This clonotype was observed at least ten times. J is TRBJ2-7 and V is TRBV7-6, with 7 bases matching TRBD2. The V gene's germline CDR1 is SGHVS and CDR2 FNYEAQ. The junction had 6 bases not matched to a gene; V was cut back by 5 bases and J by 2 bases. The CDR3 consists of 14 residues. The CDR3 coding sequence is TGTGCCAGCAGCCCCGGGACTACCACCTACGAGCAGTACTTC. Its translation: CASSPGTTTYEQYF.

The genes are TRBV14 and TRBJ1-1; a weak D match, TRBD1 (6 bases). The V gene lost 5 bases and the J gene lost 1 base, with 8 bases spanning the gap. CDR3 length equals 13 residues. The germline CDR1 and CDR2 sequences are SGHDN and FVKESK. The CDR3 DNA reads TGTGCCAGCAGCTGGGACACGAACACTGAAGCTTTCTTT. Translating gives CASSWDTNTEAFF.

This clonotype was detected only a few times. V and J are TRBV29-1 and TRBJ2-3; TRBD2 agrees at 12 bases. The CDR3 extends over 15 amino acids. Germline V gene sequence: CDR1 SQVTM, CDR2 ANQGSEA. The J segment lost 3 bases and the V segment lost 6 bases, leaving 7 bases of the junction unmatched. CDR3 region: CSVAGLAGLTDTQYF. CDR3 DNA sequence: TGCAGCGTCGCTGGACTAGCGGGATTAACAGATACGCAGTATTTT.

The chain recombines TRBV27 with TRBJ1-2; 10 nucleotides agree with TRBD1. Germline V gives CDR1 MNHEY, CDR2 SMNVEV (reference sequence). The V and J ends lost 5 bases and 4 bases, in that order; junction bases with no gene match: 13. The CDR3 has 17 residues. The CDR3 DNA follows: TGTGCCAGCAGTCCCGACAGGGGGCCCCTTTCCTCCTATGGCTACACCTTC. It specifies CASSPDRGPLSSYGYTF.

V usage is TRBV6-6 and J usage is TRBJ1-1; maybe TRBD1 (5 bases). Germline CDR1 is MNHNY and CDR2 is SVGAGI (reference sequence). CDR3 length equals 13 residues. V lost 6 bases and J lost 2, with 10 bases in between. CDR3 loop: CASRQGSNTEAFF. CDR3 coding DNA: TGTGCCAGCAGGCAGGGTTCTAACACTGAAGCTTTCTTT.

In this sample, this clonotype turned up a few times. The J gene is TRBJ1-4, the V gene TRBV5-4, with D possibly TRBD1 on 6 matching bases. CDR3 length equals 15 residues. Germline V CDR1 and CDR2: SGHNT, YYREEE (reference sequence). V was shortened by 4 bases and J by 3 bases, with 13 bases between the two germline ends. CDR3 loop: CASSPRRGPNEKLFF. Here the CDR3 DNA reads TGTGCCAGCAGCCCGCGACGGGGGCCTAATGAAAAACTGTTTTTT.

V usage is TRBV6-2 or TRBV6-3 and J usage is TRBJ2-7; D is unclear. Trimming removed 7 bases at V and 4 bases at J, with 11 bases between. CDR3 size: 12 residues. CDR1 is MNHEY and CDR2 is SVGEGT in the germline V gene. CDR3 loop: CASKLDPYEQYF. In DNA, the CDR3 is TGTGCCAGCAAATTGGACCCATACGAGCAGTACTTC.

The chain combines TRBV20-1 with TRBJ2-7, with D hard to call. V shed 2 bases and J shed 0 bases, with 14 bases lying between them. CDR1 is DFQATT, CDR2 SNEGSKA, per germline (reference sequence). This CDR3 is 15 amino acids long. The CDR3 here is CSARFSRGLSYEQYF. The CDR3 nucleotides read TGCAGTGCTAGATTCTCGCGCGGCCTCTCCTACGAGCAGTACTTC.

V and J are TRBV28 and TRBJ2-7; the match to TRBD1 covers 10 bases. Germline CDR1 and CDR2: MDHEN and SYDVKM. The CDR3 contains 14 residues. The V gene end was trimmed by 11 bases and the J gene end by 1 base; junction bases not matched to a gene: 8. CDR3 loop: CAGSTGGGSYEQYF. In DNA, the CDR3 is TGTGCCGGCTCGACAGGGGGCGGGTCCTACGAGCAGTACTTC.

This clonotype was detected only a few times. The chain employs TRBV5-1 and TRBJ1-1; D is perhaps TRBD1 (5 bases). V gave up 4 bases and J gave up 1 base, with 11 bases separating them. Germline V gene lookup returns CDR1 SGHRS and CDR2 YFSETQ. There are 14 residues in the CDR3. CDR3 region: CASSPTTENTEAFF. CDR3 coding DNA: TGCGCCAGCAGCCCTACGACAGAGAACACTGAAGCTTTCTTT.

The chain carries TRBV7-2 and TRBJ2-7; D not certain. From germline, CDR1 is SGHTA and CDR2 FQGNSA. The CDR3 has 12 amino acids. Trimming took off 2 bases at V and 13 bases at J, with 15 bases between the two ends. DNA of the CDR3: TGTGCCAGCAGCTTACTTTTGGCCGGCCCCTACTTC. Translating gives CASSLLLAGPYF. Full variable domain (remainder filled in from reference TRBV7-2 and TRBJ2-7): GAGVSQSPSNKVTEKGKDVELRCDPISGHTALYWYRQSLGQGLEFLIYFQGNSAPDKSGLPSDRFSAERTGGSVSTLTIQRTQQEDSAVYLCASSLLLAGPYFGPGTRLTVT.

The chain links TRBV28 to TRBJ1-5, with TRBD1 as a possible D gene (6 bases). This CDR3 region has 15 residues. Germline CDR1 reads MDHEN; CDR2 reads SYDVKM. With 5 bases removed from V and 3 bases from J, the gap between germline ends came to 14 bases. The CDR3 bases are TGTGCCAGCAGTCACGAGGGGGGGGCCAATCAGCCCCAGCATTTT. Its protein product is CASSHEGGANQPQHF.

The chain is built from TRBV5-1 and TRBJ1-2; perhaps TRBD1 as D (5 bases). The CDR3 length is 16 residues. Germline-derived CDR1 and CDR2 are SGHRS and YFSETQ. V was cut by 0 bases and J by 1 base, with 13 bases left in between. CDR3 sequence: CASSLDGGIGNYGYTF. In nucleotides, the CDR3 is TGCGCCAGCAGCTTGGACGGGGGAATTGGTAACTATGGCTACACCTTC.

The chain links TRBV28 to TRBJ2-2, with 7 bases identical to TRBD1. This CDR3 comprises 13 residues. CDR1 and CDR2 (germline): MDHEN, SYDVKM. Trimming removed 3 bases from V and 7 bases from J; junction bases left unmatched: 2. The CDR3: CASSLTGIGELFF. In DNA, the CDR3 is TGTGCCAGCAGTTTGACAGGGATCGGGGAGCTGTTTTTT. Full variable domain (rest looked up from reference TRBV28 and TRBJ2-2): DVKVTQSSRYLVKRTGEKVFLECVQDMDHENMFWYRQDPGLGLRLIYFSYDVKMKEKGDIPEGYSVSREKKERFSLILESASTNQTSMYLCASSLTGIGELFFGEGSRLTVL.

The chain employs TRBV7-9 and TRBJ2-3; D gene unclear. The CDR3 sequence is 15 residues long. V gave up 4 bases and J gave up 2 bases, with 13 bases separating them. In germline, CDR1 is SEHNR, CDR2 FQNEAQ (reference sequence). The CDR3 DNA sequence: TGTGCCAGCAGCTCGGTCGTGGGATCCACAGATACGCAGTATTTT. As protein: CASSSVVGSTDTQYF. Full variable domain (remainder filled in from reference TRBV7-9 and TRBJ2-3): DTGVSQNPRHKITKRGQNVTFRCDPISEHNRLYWYRQTLGQGPEFLTYFQNEAQLEKSRLLSDRFSAERPKGSFSTLEIQRTEQGDSAMYLCASSSVVGSTDTQYFGPGTRLTVL.

With regard to this clonotype: This sequence may be a read error, since a much larger clone differs from it by one base. CDR3 in DNA: TGTGCCAGCAGCTTCGGACAGGTGAACACTGAAGCTTTCTTT. Translating it yields CASSFGQVNTEAFF. The chain joins TRBV7-9 to TRBJ1-1; 7 bases are shared with TRBD1. The V and J ends lost 3 bases and 0 bases, in that order; junction bases with no gene match: 1. CDR1 and CDR2 (germline): SEHNR, FQNEAQ (reference sequence). This CDR3 is 14 amino acids long.

This clonotype was seen a few times. The rearrangement joins TRBV27 to TRBJ2-7; 7 positions agree with TRBD2. The CDR3 covers 15 residues. Trimming cost V 7 bases and J 6 bases; bases outside gene matches: 15. CDR1 is MNHEY and CDR2 is SMNVEV in the germline V gene (reference sequence). Here the CDR3 DNA reads TGTGCCAGCACCAATCGGGGGGTGGAGCTTGGCGAGCAGTACTTC. Translating it yields CASTNRGVELGEQYF.

The chain employs TRBV7-8 and TRBJ2-5; D might be TRBD1 or TRBD2, each matching 5 bases. This CDR3 is 13 amino acids long. Germline CDR1 SGHVS, CDR2 FQNEAQ. V lost 4 bases to trimming and J lost 5 bases, with 11 bases between them. The chain's CDR3 is CASSSPWGETQYF. CDR3 sequence (DNA): TGTGCCAGCAGCTCGCCGTGGGGGGAGACCCAGTACTTC.

There are a few counts of this clonotype. The genes are TRBV29-1 and TRBJ1-5; D remains ambiguous. V lost 6 bases and J 4 bases, leaving 16 bases between the germline ends. There are 14 residues in the CDR3. CDR1 is SQVTM, CDR2 ANQGSEA, per germline. CDR3 sequence: CSVSTGPLNQPQHF. Here the CDR3 DNA reads TGCAGCGTCTCGACGGGTCCTTTAAATCAGCCCCAGCATTTT.

In its sample, this clonotype was seen a few times. This chain joins TRBV6-2 or TRBV6-3 and TRBJ2-1; D is undetermined. The CDR3 runs 13 residues. Per germline, CDR1 MNHEY and CDR2 SVGEGT. V lost 2 bases and J lost 10, with 12 bases in between. Here the CDR3 reads CASSYGSLGEQFF. The CDR3 coding sequence is TGTGCCAGCAGTTACGGCTCCCTAGGGGAGCAGTTCTTC.

There are a few counts of this clonotype. The chain joins TRBV6-5 to TRBJ2-1; 8 bases map to TRBD2. The CDR3 spans 17 residues. The V segment lost 0 bases and the J segment 8 bases; nucleotides outside the gene matches: 12. Germline V gene lookup returns CDR1 MNHEY and CDR2 SVGAGI. The CDR3 reads CASSYSPRVAGLDEQFF. The CDR3 nucleotides are TGTGCCAGCAGTTACTCTCCTAGAGTAGCGGGGTTAGATGAGCAGTTCTTC.

The chain combines TRBV6-1 with TRBJ2-3, with 7 bases identical to TRBD2. The germline gives CDR1 MNHNS, CDR2 SASEGT. V was clipped by 8 bases and J by 0 bases; unmatched bases: 8. CDR3 size: 15 residues. The CDR3 here is CASWVAGASTDTQYF. Written as DNA, the CDR3 is TGTGCCAGCTGGGTAGCGGGTGCTAGCACAGATACGCAGTATTTT.

This rearrangement joins TRBV25-1 to TRBJ2-7, with TRBD2 as a possible D gene (6 bases). CDR1 is MGHDK, CDR2 SYGVNS, per germline. CDR3 length: 17 amino acids. The germline V and J ends were trimmed by 1 base and 4 bases, with 20 bases remaining between them. The CDR3 reads CASSEWRLALGAYEQYF. In DNA, the CDR3 is TGTGCCAGCAGTGAATGGAGGCTAGCGTTGGGAGCGTACGAGCAGTACTTC.

There are a few counts of this clonotype. The chain combines TRBV19 with TRBJ2-3, with no clear D. CDR3 size: 13 residues. V was pared by 1 base and J by 1 base, with 3 bases between. The germline V gene encodes CDR1 LNHDA and CDR2 SQIVND (reference sequence). For the CDR3, the DNA is TGTGCCAGTAGTATAGGAGGCACAGATACGCAGTATTTT. Its protein product is CASSIGGTDTQYF.

This clonotype has at least ten counts. The genes are TRBV10-3 and TRBJ2-7; 9 positions match TRBD2. Germline V lookup: CDR1 ENHRY, CDR2 SYGVKD. The CDR3 covers 16 residues. Trimming removed 3 bases from V and 4 bases from J; junction bases left unmatched: 10. The CDR3 bases are TGTGCCATCAGTGACCCGAGAGGTAGCGGGAGATACGAGCAGTACTTC. It yields the protein CAISDPRGSGRYEQYF.

V gene TRBV14 combines with J gene TRBJ2-3; unclear D gene. V was clipped by 0 bases and J by 2 bases, with 12 bases between them. Germline-derived CDR1 and CDR2 are SGHDN and FVKESK. The CDR3 totals 16 residues. The CDR3 here is CASSQEIGRVTDTQYF. CDR3 nucleotide sequence: TGTGCCAGCAGCCAAGAGATAGGGCGTGTCACAGATACGCAGTATTTT.

The J gene is TRBJ2-3, the V gene TRBV20-1; D may be TRBD2 (5 bases). The CDR3 is made up of 12 amino acids. Germline V CDR1 and CDR2: DFQATT, SNEGSKA (reference sequence). Trimming shortened V by 4 bases and J by 2 bases, and 7 bases separated the two germline ends. CDR3 sequence reads: CSAKRFTDTQYF. DNA of the CDR3: TGCAGTGCTAAGCGGTTCACAGATACGCAGTATTTT.

Ten or more counts support this clonotype. The chain has TRBV4-3 and TRBJ2-1, with no clear D. V was shortened by 0 bases and J by 3 bases, with 3 bases between the two germline ends. Germline CDR1 and CDR2: LGHNA and YSLEER. The CDR3 length is 13 residues. CDR3 sequence reads: CASSQDIYNEQFF. CDR3 sequence (DNA): TGCGCCAGCAGCCAAGATATCTACAATGAGCAGTTCTTC.